This T cell receptor (beta chain) was sequenced in a study of blood T cell repertoires in COVID-19 (dated by TCRdb to about 2020). For context, the study as a whole: Samples covering the acute and convalescent phases of COVID-19 were provided by collaborators in the United States, Italy and Spain. The samples were drawn from the first 160 participants of the ongoing ImmuneRACE study and from 950 to 1,500 subjects provided by 6 global collaborators. The repertoires were made available in a free public database intended to serve as a resource for research on the immune response to SARS-CoV-2. A de-identified subject ID, COVID-19 status, age in years and sex were almost always included in the sample metadata. Where available, HLA class I and class II types were obtained from metadata supplied by the sample provider rather than from assay-based typing. The material from the prospective study consisted of cDNA or gDNA derived from T cells, B-cell-depleted T cells, or PBMCs. Subjects who had been exposed to COVID-19, were actively infected with it, or had recovered from it provided the deeply sampled blood TCRbeta repertoires that made up the dataset.

Whole blood was collected in K2EDTA tubes by collaborating institutions according to the institutions' own protocols. For TCRbeta analysis, collaborators shipped samples in one of three forms: frozen whole blood, isolated PBMCs, or DNA extracted from either of those sample types. What the work shows at the level of the full study, not this receptor alone: The quantity of clinical and demographic metadata differed by source and by participant and was supplied without curation.

From the cysteine up to the phenylalanine, the CDR3 has a length of 14 residues. Here the CDR3 DNA is all that survives: 42 bases in frame from base 1. The germline V end is reduced by 5 bases and the J end by 6 bases; junction bases left unmatched: 5. CDR1 and CDR2 (SGHTA, FQGTGA) derive from the germline V gene. Comment on this clone: Its cognate antigen has yet to be identified. Base qualities are missing; no much larger clone stands one base away.

TCRbeta CDR3 regions were amplified from genomic DNA by means of the immunoSEQ Assay, a bias-controlled multiplex PCR. In the source study's methods: Within the assay, amplification of reference gene primers was used to estimate how many nucleated cells each sample contained. Sequence reads were collapsed and filtered to measure the absolute abundance of every unique TCRbeta CDR3 rearrangement. For each sample, productive Simpson clonality was calculated by taking the square root of Simpson's diversity index across productive rearrangements. TCRdb mirrors the immuneACCESS table, restricted to in-frame sequences. Some clones are absent from its copies; in checked studies, under half trace to an unresolved V gene, and the reason for the others is unknown. The D gene and trimming were derived from the DNA, and the V and J assignments and clone size from that table. The sample table records over 200,000 clones; roughly 87% of these occur just once. The ten most abundant clones make up under 2.5% of the sample.

The specimen sequenced was peripheral blood. The sequence came from a man aged 35 to 55 with active or convalescent COVID-19. The sequence joins TRBV7-3 to TRBJ2-3, with 10 middle bases fitting TRBD1. Read as DNA, the sequence is TGTGCCAGCAGCACCGGGACAGGGGCGGATACGCAGTATTTT. The translation is CASSTGTGADTQYF.